The entry below describes one TCR beta chain. Its specificity is not known. This sample is part of a study of OX40 agonist ivuxolimab in advanced cancers. TCRdb's table, derived via immunoSEQ multiplex PCR, lists solely in-frame clones and lacks some. The table records about 84,000 clones, approximately 95% of them present only once. The CDR3 is made up of 14 amino acids. V was pared by 5 bases and J by 0 bases, with 2 bases of the junction left unmatched. Germline V gives CDR1 MNHEY, CDR2 SMNVEV (reference sequence). Overall study results and limits: In the 0.1 to 3.0 mg/kg range, CD4+ and CD8+ blood T cells had expanded clonally by week 6.

This sample comprised CD4+ or CD8+ T cells sorted from blood, obtained in a trial of the OX40 agonist ivuxolimab. This TCR was sampled from an adult with an advanced solid tumor such as melanoma, head and neck, liver or kidney cancer. The chain combines TRBV27 with TRBJ2-7; 9 nucleotides match TRBD2. Here the CDR3 DNA reads TGTGCCAGCAGTCTAGCGGGATTCTCCTACGAGCAGTACTTC. It translates to CASSLAGFSYEQYF.